This T cell receptor beta chain was retrieved from a study of T cell responses to AZD1222 COVID-19 vaccine. Germline V CDR1 and CDR2: MDHEN, SYDVKM. The CDR3 has 17 amino acids. V was cut by 0 bases and J by 1 base, with 13 bases left in between. Sequencing was performed with immunoSEQ multiplex PCR; in TCRdb, only in-frame clones are kept and a portion is missing. Altogether around 140,000 clones are present, more than 85% being singletons, with the ten largest covering about 5.1%. The sequenced sample was peripheral blood, obtained on day 0 of AZD1222 vaccination. The receptor was isolated from an adult in good health. The J gene is TRBJ2-1, the V gene TRBV28; TRBD2 might be the D (6 bases). CDR3 sequence: CASSLWKTSRSYNEQFF. Here the CDR3 DNA reads TGTGCCAGCAGTTTATGGAAAACTAGCAGGTCCTACAATGAGCAGTTCTTC.